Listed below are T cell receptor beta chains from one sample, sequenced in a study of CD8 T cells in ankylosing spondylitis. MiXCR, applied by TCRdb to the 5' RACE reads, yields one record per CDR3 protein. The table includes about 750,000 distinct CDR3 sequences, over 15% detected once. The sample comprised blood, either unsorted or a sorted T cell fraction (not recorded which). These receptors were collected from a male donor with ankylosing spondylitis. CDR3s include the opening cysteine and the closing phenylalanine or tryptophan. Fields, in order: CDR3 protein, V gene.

cdr3_aa: CASSQETTNSPLHF; v_call: TRBV14
cdr3_aa: CISGPEAYPLPWSSYEQYF; v_call: TRBV7-5
cdr3_aa: CSARFRQGVRDEQYF; v_call: TRBV20-1
cdr3_aa: CAWNEPPDYGYTF; v_call: TRBV30
cdr3_aa: CASSLNGDSYEQYF; v_call: TRBV28
cdr3_aa: CASSLQGTTYNEQFF; v_call: TRBV5-1
cdr3_aa: CAWSGQANTEAFF; v_call: TRBV30
cdr3_aa: CASRQGQPQHF; v_call: TRBV2
cdr3_aa: CASSQGMVGTNEKLFF; v_call: TRBV10-3
cdr3_aa: CASSPYYLNTGELFF; v_call: TRBV14
cdr3_aa: CASSSRHRLAPQETQYF; v_call: TRBV7-2
cdr3_aa: CASNSGGVADTQYF; v_call: TRBV5-1
cdr3_aa: CASSFLLAGVDPDTQYF; v_call: TRBV28
cdr3_aa: CASQGDFSNQPQHF; v_call: TRBV6-2/TRBV6-3
cdr3_aa: CASSVTGGPNYGYTF; v_call: TRBV19
cdr3_aa: CASSQDSPSYNEQFF; v_call: TRBV4-2
cdr3_aa: CASSLSLAGVGGANVLTF; v_call: TRBV7-3
cdr3_aa: CASSLGASGELFF; v_call: TRBV7-3
cdr3_aa: CASIPSGTGYNEQFF; v_call: TRBV6-1
cdr3_aa: CSARAGAANQPQHF; v_call: TRBV20-1
cdr3_aa: CATSRDRNSHTTNEKLFF; v_call: TRBV15
cdr3_aa: CSETGGGDTQYF; v_call: TRBV29-1
cdr3_aa: CASSLAGLAGGPNSYNEQFF; v_call: TRBV5-1
cdr3_aa: CSARDLIDSGANVLTF; v_call: TRBV20-1
cdr3_aa: CASSLDGLNEQYF; v_call: TRBV7-6
cdr3_aa: CASSILSWSGNEQFF; v_call: TRBV19
cdr3_aa: CSATPDRVNSNQPQHF; v_call: TRBV20-1
cdr3_aa: CATSMGLAGEYTDTQYF; v_call: TRBV15
cdr3_aa: CASSWDLGAGELFF; v_call: TRBV27
cdr3_aa: CASSQESGFEPHHNEQFF; v_call: TRBV14
cdr3_aa: CASSPTPKLAGLNIQYF; v_call: TRBV9
cdr3_aa: CSASLAGDYNEQFF; v_call: TRBV20-1
cdr3_aa: CASSWGTGSFYNEQFF; v_call: TRBV7-9
cdr3_aa: CSASPTGGYGYTF; v_call: TRBV20-1
cdr3_aa: CASTYSPYNEQFF; v_call: TRBV6-2/TRBV6-3
cdr3_aa: CASRTRGSVFDTQYF; v_call: TRBV7-8
cdr3_aa: CASSSGTSLGRGYTF; v_call: TRBV7-9